This is a list of T cell receptor beta chains from one sample in a study. MiXCR was run by TCRdb on the 5' RACE reads, yielding one entry per CDR3 protein. The repertoire consists of roughly 56,000 distinct CDR3 sequences, with approximately 31% occurring once and the leading ten covering roughly 2.1%. Sequencing input: tumor-infiltrating naive CD4+ T cells sorted from the breast tumor. These receptors were taken from a female donor with breast cancer. Both conserved end residues are part of each CDR3. A D gene is named only where the DNA matches it firmly. The size of a clone is reported for some rows only, either as once, few or many, or as a class for expanded clones.

>-|16|-|TRBJ1-6|TRBV20-1
CSARENRDGGYSPLHF
TGCAGTGCTAGAGAGAACCGGGACGGGGGATATTCACCCCTCCACTTT
>many|10|-|TRBJ2-1|TRBV6-1
CASSLGKQFF
TGTGCCAGCAGCCTCGGTAAGCAGTTCTTC
>many|15|-|TRBJ2-1|TRBV9
CASSTARGVENEQFF
TGTGCCAGCAGCACCGCTCGCGGGGTGGAGAATGAGCAGTTCTTC
>few|13|-|TRBJ2-1|TRBV5-5
CASSQGLYNEQFF
TGTGCCAGCAGCCAGGGCCTTTACAATGAGCAGTTCTTC
>-|12|-|TRBJ2-7|TRBV29-1
CSVPGQSNEQYF
TGCAGCGTTCCGGGACAAAGTAACGAGCAGTACTTC
>-|13|-|TRBJ2-2|TRBV6-1
CASTIGVAGELFF
TGTGCCAGCACAATTGGGGTAGCCGGGGAGCTGTTTTTT
>many|16|TRBD2|TRBJ2-4|TRBV6-2/TRBV6-3
CASSRTPAGVKNIQYF
TGTGCCAGCAGCCGAACCCCAGCGGGAGTCAAAAACATTCAGTACTTC
>many|13|-|TRBJ2-1|TRBV5-1
CASSLGYRNEQFF
TGCGCCAGCAGCTTGGGGTACCGCAATGAGCAGTTCTTC
>-|14|-|TRBJ2-2|TRBV15
CATRKQGDVGELFF
TGTGCCACGCGAAAACAGGGTGATGTCGGGGAGCTGTTTTTT
>-|15|TRBD1|TRBJ1-6|TRBV2
CASYRTGERDSPLHF
TGTGCCAGCTATCGGACAGGGGAAAGGGATTCACCCCTCCACTTT
>-|14|-|TRBJ2-2|TRBV4-1
CASSQGWSTGELFF
TGCGCCAGCAGCCAAGGCTGGTCCACCGGGGAGCTGTTTTTT
>-|14|-|TRBJ1-2|TRBV2
CASLRQESAYGYTF
TGTGCCAGCCTGAGGCAGGAGAGTGCCTATGGCTACACCTTC
>few|16|-|TRBJ2-6|TRBV5-5
CASSPSLSPGANVLTF
TGTGCCAGCAGCCCGTCGCTCTCCCCTGGGGCCAACGTCCTGACTTTC
>few|17|-|TRBJ2-3|TRBV7-2
CASSLEVWGLNTDTQYF
TGTGCCAGCAGCTTAGAGGTTTGGGGACTGAACACAGATACGCAGTATTTT
>few|11|TRBD2|TRBJ2-1|TRBV20-1
CSAGEGEEQFF
TGCAGTGCTGGGGAGGGAGAAGAGCAGTTCTTC
>-|15|-|TRBJ1-1|TRBV20-1
CSASQPGRINTEAFF
TGCAGTGCTAGTCAACCGGGACGGATAAACACTGAAGCTTTCTTT
>-|16|-|TRBJ2-3|TRBV28
CASSPGQPRSTDTQYF
TGTGCCAGCAGCCCCGGACAGCCTAGGAGCACAGATACGCAGTATTTT
>-|16|-|TRBJ2-6|TRBV4-2
CASSQGGSSGANVLTF
TGTGCCAGCAGCCAGGGCGGCAGTTCTGGGGCCAACGTCCTGACTTTC
>-|15|TRBD2|TRBJ2-2|TRBV3-1
CASSQPAGPTGELFF
TGTGCCAGCAGCCAACCAGCGGGACCCACCGGGGAGCTGTTTTTT
>many|12|-|TRBJ1-2|TRBV9
CASSVAQGGYTF
TGTGCCAGCAGCGTAGCACAGGGCGGCTACACCTTC
>-|14|-|TRBJ2-3|TRBV28
CASRPGLNTDTQYF
TGTGCCAGCAGACCGGGACTCAACACAGATACGCAGTATTTT
>few|15|-|TRBJ2-1|TRBV25-1
CASSELGRSDGEQFF
TGTGCCAGCAGTGAATTAGGTCGTAGCGACGGTGAGCAGTTCTTC
>-|14|-|TRBJ1-1|TRBV3-1
CASSRLGSDTEAFF
TGTGCCAGCAGCCGACTAGGGTCTGACACTGAAGCTTTCTTT
>-|14|-|TRBJ2-6|TRBV5-1
CASDKFTGANVLTF
TGCGCCAGCGATAAGTTTACTGGGGCCAACGTCCTGACTTTC
>-|14|TRBD2|TRBJ2-3|TRBV7-2
CASRTSGGADTQYF
TGTGCCAGCCGGACTAGCGGGGGTGCAGATACGCAGTATTTT
>many|15|-|TRBJ2-1|TRBV7-2
CASSSPGYGHNEQFF
TGTGCCAGCAGCTCCCCCGGGTATGGTCACAATGAGCAGTTCTTC
>-|15|-|TRBJ1-4|TRBV5-1
CASSLLARTNEKLFF
TGCGCCAGCAGCTTGTTGGCCCGTACTAATGAAAAACTGTTTTTT
>many|19|-|TRBJ1-2|TRBV4-2
CASSQDARVGSGPLYGYTF
TGTGCCAGCAGCCAAGATGCCCGAGTGGGGTCAGGACCTCTCTATGGCTACACCTTC
>few|13|-|TRBJ2-4|TRBV6-1
CASSLSFADIQYF
TGTGCCAGCAGCCTGAGCTTCGCGGACATTCAGTACTTC
>many|12|-|TRBJ2-1|TRBV5-1
CASSFEGNEQFF
TGCGCCAGCAGCTTCGAAGGAAATGAGCAGTTCTTC
>-|16|TRBD2|TRBJ2-3|TRBV7-3
CASSSGLKWDADTQYF
TGTGCCAGCAGCTCGGGACTAAAGTGGGACGCAGATACGCAGTATTTT
>few|13|-|TRBJ2-5|TRBV5-1
CASSSARGETQYF
TGCGCCAGCAGCTCCGCAAGGGGAGAGACCCAGTACTTC
>-|15|TRBD2|TRBJ2-3|TRBV7-3
CASSLDGRARDTQYF
TGTGCCAGCAGCTTAGACGGGAGGGCGAGAGATACGCAGTATTTT
>-|17|TRBD2|TRBJ2-5|TRBV5-1
CASSLYVSGGARETQYF
TGCGCCAGCAGCTTGTATGTTAGCGGGGGGGCCCGAGAGACCCAGTACTTC
>few|15|-|TRBJ2-7|TRBV7-2
CASSHPGATEYEQYF
TGTGCCAGCAGCCACCCTGGGGCAACGGAATACGAGCAGTACTTC
>few|13|TRBD1|TRBJ1-2|TRBV20-1
CSARDRESYGYTF
TGCAGTGCTAGGGACAGGGAAAGCTATGGCTACACCTTC
>few|14|-|TRBJ2-7|TRBV5-1
CASSSEGGAYEQYF
TGCGCCAGCAGCTCCGAGGGCGGTGCCTACGAGCAGTACTTC
>few|15|-|TRBJ1-4|TRBV6-5
CASSYGLGGNEKLFF
TGTGCCAGCAGTTACGGATTGGGAGGGAATGAAAAACTGTTTTTT
>-|17|TRBD1|TRBJ1-6|TRBV6-5
CASSYSARRGDNSPLHF
TGTGCCAGCAGTTACTCGGCGCGCAGGGGGGATAATTCACCCCTCCACTTT
>few|13|-|TRBJ2-3|TRBV10-3
CATKESSTDTQYF
TGTGCCACAAAAGAGTCTAGCACAGATACGCAGTATTTT
>few|14|-|TRBJ2-2|TRBV2
CAVQGRRNTGELFF
TGTGCCGTCCAGGGGCGGAGGAACACCGGGGAGCTGTTTTTT
>few|15|-|TRBJ1-1|TRBV2
CASSDGRTRNTEAFF
TGTGCCAGCAGTGACGGAAGGACAAGGAACACTGAAGCTTTCTTT
>-|16|-|TRBJ2-1|TRBV7-2
CASSLYRVNGGNEQFF
TGTGCCAGCAGCTTATACAGGGTTAACGGGGGCAATGAGCAGTTCTTC